These 5 T cell receptor beta chains came from one sample sequenced in a study of blood T cell repertoires in COVID-19. Profiled with immunoSEQ multiplex PCR; TCRdb holds only in-frame clones, not every one. This sample has 270,000 or so clones, with 82% found just once. Sequencing was performed on peripheral blood. These receptors all stem from a woman aged 18-35 years with acute or convalescent COVID-19.

V gene TRBV27 combines with J gene TRBJ2-1, with TRBD2 matching over 9 bases. The germline CDR1 and CDR2 sequences are MNHEY and SMNVEV (reference sequence). The CDR3 is 14 amino acids. The junction had 8 bases not matched to a gene; V was cut back by 6 bases and J by 8 bases. Here the CDR3 reads CASSPGLASDEQFF. CDR3 in DNA: TGTGCCAGCAGCCCGGGACTAGCATCCGATGAGCAGTTCTTC.

The table lists this clone with a count of one. V is TRBV7-9 and J is TRBJ2-7, with 9 bases lining up with TRBD2. The CDR3 runs 14 residues. Germline V lookup: CDR1 SEHNR, CDR2 FQNEAQ (reference sequence). V lost 5 bases to trimming and J lost 5 bases; unmatched junction nucleotides: 7. The CDR3 sequence is CASSNSGRNHEQYF. CDR3 sequence (DNA): TGTGCCAGCAGCAATAGCGGGAGAAACCACGAGCAGTACTTC.

This clone has more than one count but fewer than ten. The chain couples TRBV12-3 or TRBV12-4 to TRBJ2-5; no reliable D call. The germline V and J ends were trimmed by 3 bases and 5 bases, with 10 bases remaining between them. This CDR3 spans 13 amino acids. This chain's CDR3 is CASSFAGFETQYF. In DNA form, the CDR3 reads TGTGCCAGCAGTTTCGCAGGATTCGAGACCCAGTACTTC.

The rearrangement joins TRBV7-2 to TRBJ2-3; 16 bases are shared with TRBD2. Germline V gives CDR1 SGHTA, CDR2 FQGNSA. CDR3 length: 16 amino acids. The V segment lost 3 bases and the J segment 5 bases; nucleotides outside the gene matches: 2. CDR3 amino acids: CASSLGLAGGVDTQYF. The CDR3 coding sequence is TGTGCCAGCAGCTTGGGACTAGCGGGAGGGGTAGATACGCAGTATTTT.

The chain employs TRBV5-1 and TRBJ2-1, with TRBD2 identical over 12 bases. The germline V gene encodes CDR1 SGHRS and CDR2 YFSETQ. Trimming cost V 1 base and J 8 bases; bases outside gene matches: 7. The CDR3 has 16 residues. CDR3 sequence: CASSLTLAGGLDEQFF. The DNA for the CDR3 is TGCGCCAGCAGCTTGACGCTAGCGGGAGGGCTGGATGAGCAGTTCTTC.